The 20 T cell receptor beta chains given below trace back to one sample, sequenced in a study of T cells expressing NK-cell markers. TCRdb reprocessed the 5' RACE reads and stores each CDR3 protein as one record, lacking DNA. Its table lists about half a million distinct CDR3 sequences. Sequences were obtained from blood T cells: a sorted CD56 or NKG2C T cell subset, CD4+ or CD8+ T cells, or bulk PBMC T cells (not recorded which). The receptor source for this set is a woman aged 45 to 65 in good health.

This chain connects TRBV19 to TRBJ1-3. There are 16 residues in the CDR3. Germline CDR1 and CDR2: LNHDA and SQIVND (reference sequence). The CDR3 region is CASSDVRGSSGNTIYF. Based on the CDR3 plus reference TRBV19 and TRBJ1-3, the full variable domain is DGGITQSPKYLFRKEGQNVTLSCEQNLNHDAMYWYRQDPGQGLRLIYYSQIVNDFQKGDIAEGYSVSREKKESFPLTVTSAQKNPTAFYLCASSDVRGSSGNTIYFGEGSWLTVV.

V gene TRBV3-1 combines with J gene TRBJ2-2; the D call of TRBD1 rests on TCRdb alone, since no DNA is present to check it. The germline CDR1 and CDR2 sequences are LGHDT and YNNKEL (reference sequence). The CDR3 totals 15 residues. The CDR3 region is CASSRTTGDTGELFF.

The chain links TRBV19 to TRBJ2-5; TCRdb's D call of TRBD1 is untestable without DNA. The CDR3 loop spans 14 amino acids. CDR1 and CDR2 (germline): LNHDA, SQIVND (reference sequence). The CDR3 reads CASKTTGGLETQYF.

The V gene is TRBV29-1, the J gene TRBJ2-2; TCRdb picks TRBD1, but there is no DNA to check that call. This CDR3 region has 14 residues. Germline V gives CDR1 SQVTM, CDR2 ANQGSEA. CDR3: CSVGGRRNTGELFF.

The chain couples TRBV10-2 to TRBJ2-1. The CDR3 sequence is 15 residues long. Germline CDR1 is WSHSY and CDR2 is SAAADI. The CDR3 reads CASRTRQIAYNEQFF.

The chain links TRBV18 to TRBJ2-1; TCRdb names TRBD1, which stays unverified in the absence of DNA. CDR1 and CDR2 (germline): KGHSH, LQKENI. This CDR3 contains 12 residues. Here the CDR3 reads CASSYGQDEQFF.

The chain recombines TRBV12-3 or TRBV12-4 with TRBJ1-2. CDR3 length equals 13 residues. CDR3 amino acids: CASSSTLNYGYTF.

The V and J genes are TRBV2 and TRBJ1-6. In germline, CDR1 is SNHLY, CDR2 FYNNEI. There are 15 residues in the CDR3. The CDR3 sequence: CASSDREAGNSPLHF.

CDR3 loop: CASGTSGDTTDTQYF. The chain uses TRBV12-3 or TRBV12-4 and TRBJ2-3; the D call of TRBD2 rests on TCRdb alone, since no DNA is present to check it. The CDR3 is 15 residues long.

The V gene is TRBV9, the J gene TRBJ2-1; with no DNA, the TCRdb D assignment of TRBD2 cannot be verified. The germline V gene has CDR1 SGDLS and CDR2 YYNGEE. There are 14 residues in the CDR3. CDR3 in amino acids: CASSVVGTNNEQFF. The whole variable domain, filled in from reference TRBV9 and TRBJ2-1, reads DSGVTQTPKHLITATGQRVTLRCSPRSGDLSVYWYQQSLDQGLQFLIQYYNGEERAKGNILERFSAQQFPDLHSELNLSSLELGDSALYFCASSVVGTNNEQFFGPGTRLTVL.

The chain employs TRBV12-3 or TRBV12-4 and TRBJ1-1. This CDR3 contains 15 residues. The CDR3 loop is CASSLAIGYGTEAFF.

The chain joins TRBV6-6 to TRBJ2-3; TCRdb selects TRBD1, and the lack of DNA leaves this call unchecked. The length of the CDR3 is 15 residues. CDR1 MNHNY and CDR2 SVGAGI come from the germline V gene (reference sequence). CDR3 protein: CASSTTGGSGNTQYF.

The chain employs TRBV10-3 and TRBJ2-5; checking the TCRdb D call of TRBD2 is not possible without DNA. The CDR3 is 13 amino acids. Per the germline V gene, CDR1 is ENHRY and CDR2 is SYGVKD. The CDR3 reads CATSGEVMETQYF.

This chain uses TRBV15 with TRBJ2-5; TCRdb's D call of TRBD1 is untestable without DNA. CDR3 length: 14 residues. Germline V gene sequence: CDR1 LNHNV, CDR2 YYDKDF (reference sequence). CDR3 sequence reads: CATSLFGQSETQYF.

The rearrangement uses TRBV5-1 and TRBJ1-2. CDR3 length: 15 residues. The germline V gene has CDR1 SGHRS and CDR2 YFSETQ. This chain's CDR3 is CASSHGGRANYGYTF.

The rearrangement uses TRBV29-1 and TRBJ2-3; with no DNA, the TCRdb D assignment of TRBD2 cannot be verified. Germline loops: CDR1 SQVTM, CDR2 ANQGSEA. CDR3 length: 14 residues. CDR3 region: CSVEGGVSTDTQYF.

The chain has TRBV7-9 and TRBJ2-1; checking the TCRdb D call of TRBD2 is not possible without DNA. The CDR3 runs to 15 residues. Germline-derived CDR1 and CDR2 are SEHNR and FQNEAQ (reference sequence). The CDR3 protein is CASSNAGAGASEQFF.

J is TRBJ2-4 and V is TRBV2; there is no DNA to check the TCRdb D call of TRBD1. The CDR3 is made up of 14 amino acids. CDR1 and CDR2 (germline): SNHLY, FYNNEI. The CDR3 reads CASSQGARLNIQYF.

The J gene is TRBJ2-7, the V gene TRBV5-1. CDR1 SGHRS and CDR2 YFSETQ come from the germline V gene. This CDR3 is 15 amino acids long. The CDR3 region is CASSLEPASAYEQYF.

V gene TRBV7-3 combines with J gene TRBJ2-3. The V gene's germline CDR1 is SGHTA and CDR2 FQGTGA. The CDR3 sequence is 14 residues long. CDR3 sequence: CASSTQAKTDTQYF.